This section outlines one T cell receptor (beta chain) sequence together with its context. As yet, its antigen is unknown. These data come from a study of PD-1 blockade in classical Hodgkin lymphoma. Broader study findings: The origin of the repertoire differences remains undefined, with disease activity or prior therapy as possible causes.

Method: immunoSEQ multiplex PCR; TCRdb's copy keeps in-frame clones and lacks some. The sample records about 24,000 clones, over 80% being singletons. All patients relapsed after autologous stem cell transplantation, and brentuximab vedotin exposure varied. Magnetic negative selection purified CD4+ T cells from thawed PBMCs. The CDR3 contains 13 residues. Germline V CDR1 and CDR2: SGHRS, YFSETQ. V was shortened by 9 bases and J by 3 bases, with 15 bases between the two germline ends. The input for sequencing was CD4+ T cells from blood, taken at baseline. The sequence was obtained from a human donor with classical Hodgkin lymphoma. This chain uses TRBV5-1 with TRBJ1-1, with D possibly matching TRBD1 (5 bases). The CDR3: CATSPQGDTEAFF. For the CDR3, the DNA is TGCGCCACCTCACCTCAAGGGGACACTGAAGCTTTCTTT.